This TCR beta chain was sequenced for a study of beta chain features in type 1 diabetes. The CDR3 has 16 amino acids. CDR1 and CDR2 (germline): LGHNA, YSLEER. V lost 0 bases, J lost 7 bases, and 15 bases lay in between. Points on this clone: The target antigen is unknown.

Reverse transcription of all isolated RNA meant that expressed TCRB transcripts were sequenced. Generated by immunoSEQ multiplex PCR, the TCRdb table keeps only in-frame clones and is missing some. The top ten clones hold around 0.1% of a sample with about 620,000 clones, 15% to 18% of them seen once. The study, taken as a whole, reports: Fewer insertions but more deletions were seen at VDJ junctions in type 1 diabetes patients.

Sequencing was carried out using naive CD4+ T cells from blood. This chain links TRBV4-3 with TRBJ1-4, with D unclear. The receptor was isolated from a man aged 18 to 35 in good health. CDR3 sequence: CASSQDGGPTLEKLFF. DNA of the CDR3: TGCGCCAGCAGCCAAGATGGAGGCCCTACCCTTGAAAAACTGTTTTTT.